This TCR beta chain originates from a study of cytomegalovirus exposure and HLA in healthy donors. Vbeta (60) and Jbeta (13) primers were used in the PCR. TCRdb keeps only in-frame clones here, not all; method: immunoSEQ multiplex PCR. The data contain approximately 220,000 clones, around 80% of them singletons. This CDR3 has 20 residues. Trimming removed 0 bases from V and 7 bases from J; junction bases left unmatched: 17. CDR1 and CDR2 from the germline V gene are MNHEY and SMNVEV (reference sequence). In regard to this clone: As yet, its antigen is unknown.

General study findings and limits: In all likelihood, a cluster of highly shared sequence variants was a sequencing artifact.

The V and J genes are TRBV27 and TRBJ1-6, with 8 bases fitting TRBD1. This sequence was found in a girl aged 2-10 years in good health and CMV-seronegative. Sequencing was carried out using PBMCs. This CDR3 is CASSLSVKDRATRPNSPLHF. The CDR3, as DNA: TGTGCCAGCAGTTTATCGGTTAAGGACAGGGCGACCCGTCCCAATTCACCCCTCCACTTT.